This TCR beta chain was sequenced in a study of blood T cell repertoires in COVID-19 (dated by TCRdb to 2018 to 2020). For the wider study: Collaborator samples came from the United States, Italy and Spain and covered acute and convalescent phases of COVID-19. The material from the prospective study consisted of cDNA or gDNA derived from T cells, B-cell-depleted T cells, or PBMCs. The dataset comprised deeply sampled blood TCRbeta repertoires from subjects exposed to, actively infected with, or recovered from COVID-19. The repertoires were released in a freely available public database intended as a resource for research on the immune response to SARS-CoV-2. The samples were drawn from the first 160 participants of the ongoing ImmuneRACE study and from 1,254 subjects provided by 6 global collaborators. Sample metadata almost always included a de-identified subject ID, COVID-19 status, age in years and sex. Where available, HLA class I and class II types were obtained from metadata supplied by the sample provider rather than from assay-based typing. Paper-wide results and their limitations: How much clinical and demographic metadata was included differed by source and by participant, and the metadata was provided uncurated.

A distance of 15 bases separates the germline ends of V and J, which lose 5 bases and 3 bases respectively. As encoded in the germline V gene, CDR1 is SGHRS while CDR2 is YFSETQ. The CDR3 covers 15 residues, taking in both the cysteine and the phenylalanine. Only the CDR3 part of the read is kept: 45 bases, read in frame from the first base. Participants in the prospective study were enrolled through a virtual design, were aged roughly 18 to 100 years, and lived in about two dozen United States geographic areas. In the prospective study, participants were assigned to cohorts based on the clinical history participants reported in a screening survey and a study questionnaire. For ImmuneRACE Cohort 3, a participant was defined as recovered based on two consecutive negative NP/OP PCR tests, clearance by a healthcare professional, or resolution of symptoms. In the prospective study, mobile phlebotomists collected whole blood, serum and a nasopharyngeal or oropharyngeal swab from each participant. Additional blood draws and questionnaires over an approximately 2-month period could optionally be provided by prospective study participants. Blood samples from the prospective study were shipped frozen or at room temperature prior to DNA extraction.

As concerns this clone: Its antigen remains unidentified. Qualities for individual bases were not recorded, and no much larger clone is one base off.

The immunoSEQ Assay, a bias-controlled multiplex PCR, was used to amplify TCRbeta CDR3 regions from genomic DNA. The source study handled its data this way. Nucleated cell counts per sample were estimated from amplification of reference gene primers within the assay. To quantify the absolute abundance of each unique TCRbeta CDR3 rearrangement, sequence reads were collapsed and filtered. For each sample, productive Simpson clonality was calculated as the square root of Simpson's diversity index across productive rearrangements. This is the immuneACCESS table as TCRdb keeps it, with only in-frame sequences that have V and J called. A part of the clones is gone; compared with another copy, unresolved V genes explain less than half, and the rest is unexplained. That table furnishes V, J and clone size, whereas the DNA furnished D and trimming. Here the sample has 150,000 to 200,000 clones; 80% to 90% occur a single time. Clones ranked in the top ten supply 10% to 15% of the sample.

This sequence originates from a man in his forties who had recovered from COVID-19. Input material: PBMCs or T cells enriched from blood (not recorded which). The sequence joins TRBV5-1 to TRBJ2-1, with the D gene uncertain. CDR3 loop: CASRSVVSGYNEQFF. The DNA sequence reads TGCGCCAGCAGGTCGGTCGTGAGTGGCTACAATGAGCAGTTCTTC. The full variable domain, completed from the reference TRBV5-1 and TRBJ2-1 proteins outside the CDR3, reads KAGVTQTPRYLIKTRGQQVTLSCSPISGHRSVSWYQQTPGQGLQFLFEYFSETQRNKGNFPGRFSGRQFSNSRSEMNVSTLELGDSALYLCASRSVVSGYNEQFFGPGTRLTVL.